These 17 T cell receptor beta chains share one sample of origin, sequenced in a study of Tregs in tolerant kidney transplant recipients. The method was immunoSEQ multiplex PCR; TCRdb's version includes in-frame clones alone and lacks a portion of them. The sample has under 300,000 clones, about 80% seen once. Sample: CD4+ T cells from blood. The receptors shown here come from a human donor in good health.

Here the CDR3 reads CASSQTSGGVRGTGELFF. The CDR3 region has the DNA TGCGCCAGCAGCCAGACTAGCGGGGGTGTCCGCGGCACCGGGGAGCTGTTTTTT. The chain links TRBV4-1 to TRBJ2-2, with TRBD2 identical over 12 bases. The CDR3 covers 18 residues. Germline CDR1 and CDR2: MGHRA and YSYEKL. With 3 bases clipped from V and 4 bases from J, the junction kept 9 bases outside the gene matches.

V and J are TRBV6-5 and TRBJ2-6; no definite D call. Trimming took 6 bases from V and 0 from J, leaving 9 bases between them. Germline CDR1 is MNHEY and CDR2 is SVGAGI. The CDR3 loop spans 15 amino acids. Here the CDR3 DNA reads TGTGCCAGCAGCAACGGAAACTCTGGGGCCAACGTCCTGACTTTC. Its protein is CASSNGNSGANVLTF.

The gene calls are TRBV11-3 and TRBJ2-1; a possible D gene is TRBD1 (5 bases). This CDR3 has 14 residues. Germline values: CDR1 SGHNT, CDR2 YENEEA. Deletions cut 3 bases from V and 3 bases from J, with 9 bases between. This CDR3 is CASSLIGDYNEQFF. The DNA of the CDR3 is TGTGCCAGCAGCTTGATAGGGGACTACAATGAGCAGTTCTTC.

V gene TRBV5-1 combines with J gene TRBJ2-5; D tentatively reads TRBD1 or TRBD2 (5 bases each). Germline lookup yields CDR1 SGHRS and CDR2 YFSETQ. V was trimmed by 1 base and J by 5 bases, leaving 15 bases between them. The CDR3 totals 15 residues. The CDR3 bases are TGCGCCAGCAGCTTGACGGGGCGCGAGACGGAGACCCAGTACTTC. Translating it yields CASSLTGRETETQYF.

The chain uses TRBV9 and TRBJ2-7; a weak D match, TRBD1 (6 bases). This CDR3 is built from 14 residues. Trimming removed 2 bases from V and 1 base from J, with 10 bases in between. Germline CDR1 reads SGDLS; CDR2 reads YYNGEE. CDR3 DNA sequence: TGTGCCAGCAGCGTTTACAGGGATTCCTACGAGCAGTACTTC. It is translated as CASSVYRDSYEQYF.

This chain links TRBV7-2 with TRBJ1-6; D remains ambiguous. CDR3 length equals 15 residues. Trimming pared 5 bases from V and 4 bases from J, leaving 12 bases between. The germline CDR1 and CDR2 sequences are SGHTA and FQGNSA. The CDR3 region has the DNA TGTGCCAGCAGCCTTAGGGCCGGGTATAATTCACCCCTCCACTTT. It encodes CASSLRAGYNSPLHF.

The rearrangement uses TRBV11-2 and TRBJ2-5; 10 positions match TRBD2. The CDR3 is 15 amino acids. Germline V gives CDR1 SGHAT, CDR2 FQNNGV. V lost 2 bases, J lost 6 bases, and 6 bases stayed unmatched. CDR3 in amino acids: CASSLSGRAEKTQYF. In DNA, the CDR3 is TGTGCCAGCAGCTTAAGCGGGAGGGCTGAGAAGACCCAGTACTTC.

J is TRBJ2-5 and V is TRBV6-1; a possible D gene is TRBD1 (6 bases). The CDR3 consists of 15 residues. CDR1 is MNHNS and CDR2 is SASEGT in the germline V gene. Trimming took off 6 bases at V and 2 bases at J, with 16 bases between the two ends. In DNA, the CDR3 is TGTGCCAGCAGCGCTACAGGGTTCGGGCAAGAGACCCAGTACTTC. This codes for CASSATGFGQETQYF.

The chain combines TRBV9 with TRBJ1-6, with a weak D call TRBD1 (6 bases). CDR1 is SGDLS, CDR2 YYNGEE, per germline. CDR3 length: 13 residues. V was clipped by 0 bases and J by 10 bases, with 8 bases between them. The CDR3 region has the DNA TGTGCCAGCAGCGTAGAAACAGGGTCACCCCTCCACTTT. Its protein is CASSVETGSPLHF.

A few counts support this clone. The gene calls are TRBV6-1 and TRBJ2-5; no clear D gene. The end of the DNA aligns better with TRBJ2-7, so the J call may be wrong. Germline CDR1 is MNHNS and CDR2 is SASEGT. The CDR3 spans 13 residues. DNA of the CDR3: TGTGCCAGCAGTGGTGGGTCCTTCTACGAGCAGTACTTC. Its protein is CASSGGSFYEQYF.

CDR3 in amino acids: CASETRNYGYTF. The CDR3 coding sequence is TGTGCCAGTGAAACTAGGAACTATGGCTACACCTTC. The chain carries TRBV19 and TRBJ1-2; D is ambiguous. The CDR3 has 12 amino acids. With 8 bases removed from V and 2 bases from J, the gap between germline ends came to 9 bases. The germline V gene has CDR1 LNHDA and CDR2 SQIVND (reference sequence).

This clone was counted a single time. The chain recombines TRBV27 with TRBJ2-1; 8 bases align to TRBD2. Germline assignment: CDR1 MNHEY and CDR2 SMNVEV (reference sequence). Unmatched junction bases numbered 13, after V lost 5 bases and J lost 1 base. This CDR3 has 18 amino acids. CDR3 sequence reads: CASSPRGGRGVSYNEQFF. CDR3 bases: TGTGCCAGCAGTCCCCGGGGGGGGCGCGGTGTTTCCTACAATGAGCAGTTCTTC.

CDR3: CASSLVPQGIGETQYF. The CDR3 DNA follows: TGTGCCAGCAGCTTAGTACCGCAGGGGATAGGGGAGACCCAGTACTTC. This rearrangement joins TRBV7-2 to TRBJ2-5; TRBD1 is a possible D gene (6 bases). Germline-derived CDR1 and CDR2 are SGHTA and FQGNSA. The V and J ends lost 1 base and 5 bases respectively, with 17 bases between them. The CDR3 has 16 amino acids.

The rearrangement uses TRBV5-1 and TRBJ2-5, with unresolved D. V lost 0 bases to trimming and J lost 2 bases, with 8 bases between them. Germline V CDR1 and CDR2: SGHRS, YFSETQ. There are 14 residues in the CDR3. This CDR3 reads CASSLVDGQETQYF. CDR3 nucleotide sequence: TGCGCCAGCAGCTTGGTTGACGGACAAGAGACCCAGTACTTC.

This clone was observed a handful of times. The CDR3 sequence is CASSVTENYGYTF. CDR3 sequence (DNA): TGTGCCAGCAGCGTTACAGAGAACTATGGCTACACCTTC. The V gene is TRBV6-1, the J gene TRBJ1-2; unclear D gene. Trimming removed 6 bases from V and 2 bases from J, with 10 bases in between. CDR1 is MNHNS and CDR2 is SASEGT in the germline V gene. The CDR3 has 13 residues.

Remarks on this clone: The same CDR3 is also encoded by other DNA sequences in this sample. This chain connects TRBV5-1 to TRBJ1-1; D remains unclear. The germline V gene encodes CDR1 SGHRS and CDR2 YFSETQ. Trimming pared 0 bases from V and 1 base from J, leaving 7 bases between. The CDR3 length is 14 residues. The CDR3 here is CASSLGDRNTEAFF. CDR3 DNA: TGCGCCAGCAGCTTGGGGGATCGGAACACTGAAGCTTTCTTT.

In its sample, this clone was seen once. V gene TRBV25-1 combines with J gene TRBJ1-1, with D maybe TRBD1 (5 bases). This CDR3 comprises 14 residues. Germline CDR1 and CDR2: MGHDK and SYGVNS. V was trimmed by 5 bases and J by 5 bases, leaving 15 bases between them. CDR3 nucleotide sequence: TGTGCCAGCAGTACCTCCGGGGGTGGAACTGAAGCTTTCTTT. Translating it yields CASSTSGGGTEAFF.